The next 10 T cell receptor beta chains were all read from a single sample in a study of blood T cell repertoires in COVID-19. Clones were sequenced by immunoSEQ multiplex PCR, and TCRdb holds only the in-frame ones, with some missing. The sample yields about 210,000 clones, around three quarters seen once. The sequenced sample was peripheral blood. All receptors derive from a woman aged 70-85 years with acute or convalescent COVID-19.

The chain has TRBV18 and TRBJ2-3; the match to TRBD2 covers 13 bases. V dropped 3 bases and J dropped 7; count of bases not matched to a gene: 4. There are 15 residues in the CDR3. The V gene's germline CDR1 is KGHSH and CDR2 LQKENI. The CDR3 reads CASSPGLAGAHTQYF. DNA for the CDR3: TGTGCCAGCTCACCCGGACTAGCGGGGGCCCATACGCAGTATTTT. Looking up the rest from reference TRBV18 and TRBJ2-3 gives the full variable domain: NAGVMQNPRHLVRRRGQEARLRCSPMKGHSHVYWYRQLPEEGLKFMVYLQKENIIDESGMPKERFSAEFPKEGPSILRIQQVVRGDSAAYFCASSPGLAGAHTQYFGPGTRLTVL.

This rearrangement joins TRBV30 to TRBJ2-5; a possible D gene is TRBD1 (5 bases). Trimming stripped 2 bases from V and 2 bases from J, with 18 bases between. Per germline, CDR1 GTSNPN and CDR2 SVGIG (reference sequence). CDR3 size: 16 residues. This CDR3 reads CAWSTSPGWTQETQYF. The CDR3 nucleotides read TGTGCCTGGAGTACCTCCCCAGGGTGGACACAAGAGACCCAGTACTTC.

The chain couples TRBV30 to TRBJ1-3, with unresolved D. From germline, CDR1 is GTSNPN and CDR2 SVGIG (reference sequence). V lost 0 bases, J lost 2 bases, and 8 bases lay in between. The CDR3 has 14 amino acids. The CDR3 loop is CAWSVRGTGNTIYF. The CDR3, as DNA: TGTGCCTGGAGTGTACGAGGGACTGGAAACACCATATATTTT.

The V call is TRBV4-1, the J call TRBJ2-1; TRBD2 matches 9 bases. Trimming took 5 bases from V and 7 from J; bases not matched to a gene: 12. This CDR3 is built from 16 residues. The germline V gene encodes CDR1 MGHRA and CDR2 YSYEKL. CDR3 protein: CASSKVGGGVRNEQFF. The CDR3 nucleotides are TGCGCCAGCAGCAAAGTCGGCGGGGGGGTGAGGAATGAGCAGTTCTTC.

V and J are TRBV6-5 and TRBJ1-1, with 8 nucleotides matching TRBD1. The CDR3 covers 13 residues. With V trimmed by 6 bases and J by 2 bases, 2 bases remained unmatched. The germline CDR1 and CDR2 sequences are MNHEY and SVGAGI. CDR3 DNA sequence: TGTGCCAGCAGGGACAGGGCTAACACTGAAGCTTTCTTT. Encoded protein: CASRDRANTEAFF.

The CDR3 protein is CASTPQVRQETQYF. The CDR3 region has the DNA TGTGCCAGCACTCCTCAGGTCAGGCAAGAGACCCAGTACTTC. The chain recombines TRBV3-1 (or the pseudogene TRBV3-2) with TRBJ2-5; D gene ambiguous. This CDR3 region has 14 residues. Trimming took 7 bases from V and 2 from J, leaving 14 bases between them. Germline V gives CDR1 LGHDT, CDR2 YNNKEL (reference sequence).

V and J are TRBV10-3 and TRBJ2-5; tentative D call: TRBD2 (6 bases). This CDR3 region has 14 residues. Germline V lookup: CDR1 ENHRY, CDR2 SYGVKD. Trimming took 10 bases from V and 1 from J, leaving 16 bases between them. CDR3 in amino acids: CATTLRGGQETQYF. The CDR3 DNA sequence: TGTGCCACGACACTGCGGGGCGGCCAAGAGACCCAGTACTTC.

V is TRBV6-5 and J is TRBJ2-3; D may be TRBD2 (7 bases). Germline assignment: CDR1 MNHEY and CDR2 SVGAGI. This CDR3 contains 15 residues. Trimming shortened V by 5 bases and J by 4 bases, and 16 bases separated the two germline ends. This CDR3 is CASSPQGGGADTQYF. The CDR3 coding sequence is TGTGCCAGCAGTCCCCAGGGAGGGGGAGCAGATACGCAGTATTTT.

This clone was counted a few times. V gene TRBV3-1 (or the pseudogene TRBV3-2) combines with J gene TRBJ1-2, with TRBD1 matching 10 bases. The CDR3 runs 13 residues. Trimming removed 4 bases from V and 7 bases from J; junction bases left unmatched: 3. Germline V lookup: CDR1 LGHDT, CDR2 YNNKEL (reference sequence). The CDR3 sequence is CASSLDRGLGYTF. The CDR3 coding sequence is TGTGCCAGCAGCCTAGACAGGGGGCTTGGCTACACCTTC.

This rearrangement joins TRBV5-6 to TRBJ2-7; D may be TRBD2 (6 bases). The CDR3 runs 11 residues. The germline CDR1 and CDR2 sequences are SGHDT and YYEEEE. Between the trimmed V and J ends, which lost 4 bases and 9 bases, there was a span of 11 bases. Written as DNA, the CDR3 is TGTGCCAGCAGCCAAGGCGGGGTGCAGTACTTC. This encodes CASSQGGVQYF.